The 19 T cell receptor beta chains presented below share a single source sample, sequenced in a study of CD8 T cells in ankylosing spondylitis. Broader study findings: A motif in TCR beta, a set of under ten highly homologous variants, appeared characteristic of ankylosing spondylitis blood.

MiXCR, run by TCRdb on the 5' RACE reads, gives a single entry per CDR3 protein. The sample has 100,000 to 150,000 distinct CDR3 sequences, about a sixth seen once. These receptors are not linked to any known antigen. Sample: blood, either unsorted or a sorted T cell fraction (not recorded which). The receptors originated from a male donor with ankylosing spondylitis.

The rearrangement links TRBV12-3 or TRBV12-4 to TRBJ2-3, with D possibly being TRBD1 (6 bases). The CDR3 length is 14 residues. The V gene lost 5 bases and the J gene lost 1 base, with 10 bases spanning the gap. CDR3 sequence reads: CASSNRVRTDTQYF. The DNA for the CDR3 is TGTGCCAGCAGTAACAGGGTCCGCACAGATACGCAGTATTTT.

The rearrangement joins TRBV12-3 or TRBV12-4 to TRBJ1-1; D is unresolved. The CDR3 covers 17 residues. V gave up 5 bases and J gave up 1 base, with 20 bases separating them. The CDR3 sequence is CASSRLYRRGGNTEAFF. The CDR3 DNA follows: TGTGCCAGCAGTCGATTATATAGGAGAGGAGGGAACACTGAAGCTTTCTTT.

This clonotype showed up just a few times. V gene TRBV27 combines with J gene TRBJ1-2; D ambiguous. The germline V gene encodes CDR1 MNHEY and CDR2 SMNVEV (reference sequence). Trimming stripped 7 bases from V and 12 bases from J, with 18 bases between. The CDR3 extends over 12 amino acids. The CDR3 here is CASTRSGEPHTF. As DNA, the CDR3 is TGTGCCAGCACCCGATCTGGGGAGCCCCACACCTTC.

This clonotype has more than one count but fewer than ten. CDR3 sequence (DNA): TGTGCCAGCAGCTTCCTTAGGGCTAGCTCTGGAAACACCATATATTTT. The encoded protein is CASSFLRASSGNTIYF. This chain joins TRBV7-9 and TRBJ1-3; D gene ambiguous. The length of the CDR3 is 16 residues. CDR1 and CDR2 from the germline V gene are SEHNR and FQNEAQ (reference sequence). Trimming removed 3 bases from V and 0 bases from J, with 12 bases in between.

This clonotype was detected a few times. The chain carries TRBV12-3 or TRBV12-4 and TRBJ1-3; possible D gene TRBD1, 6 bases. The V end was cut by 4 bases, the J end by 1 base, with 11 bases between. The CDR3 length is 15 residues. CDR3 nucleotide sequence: TGTGCCAGCAGTTATGGGGGGCTTTCTGGAAACACCATATATTTT. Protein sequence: CASSYGGLSGNTIYF.

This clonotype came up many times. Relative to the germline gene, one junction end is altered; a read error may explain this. CDR3 sequence reads: CSVEWQGAF. The CDR3 nucleotides are TGCAGCGTTGAATGGCAGGGGGCTTTC. This chain joins TRBV29-1 and TRBJ2-1; 8 bases are a match to TRBD1. This CDR3 region has 9 residues. Per the germline V gene, CDR1 is SQVTM and CDR2 is ANQGSEA.

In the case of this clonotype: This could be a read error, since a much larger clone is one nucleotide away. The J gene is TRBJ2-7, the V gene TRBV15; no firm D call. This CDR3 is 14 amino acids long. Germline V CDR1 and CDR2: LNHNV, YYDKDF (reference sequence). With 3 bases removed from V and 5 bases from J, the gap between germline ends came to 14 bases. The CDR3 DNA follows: TGTGCCACCAGCAGTGACTTGAGCAACCACGAGCAGTACTTC. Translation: CATSSDLSNHEQYF.

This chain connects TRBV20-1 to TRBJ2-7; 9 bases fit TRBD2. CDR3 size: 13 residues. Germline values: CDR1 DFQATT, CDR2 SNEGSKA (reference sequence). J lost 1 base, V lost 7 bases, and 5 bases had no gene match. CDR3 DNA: TGCAGTGGTACTAGCGGGTCTTCCTACGAGCAGTACTTC. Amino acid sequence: CSGTSGSSYEQYF.

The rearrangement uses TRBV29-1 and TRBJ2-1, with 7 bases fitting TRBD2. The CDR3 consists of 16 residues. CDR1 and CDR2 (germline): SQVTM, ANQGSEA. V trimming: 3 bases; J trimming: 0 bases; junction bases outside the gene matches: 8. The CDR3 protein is CSVEEYGGSSYNEQFF. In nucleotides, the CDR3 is TGCAGCGTTGAGGAATATGGCGGGAGCTCCTACAATGAGCAGTTCTTC.

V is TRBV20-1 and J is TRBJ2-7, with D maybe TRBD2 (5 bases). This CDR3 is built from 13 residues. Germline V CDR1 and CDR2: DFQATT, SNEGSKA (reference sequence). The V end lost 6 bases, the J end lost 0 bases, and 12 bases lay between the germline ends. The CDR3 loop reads CSAQSGSSYEQYF. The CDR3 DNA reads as TGCAGTGCACAAAGCGGAAGCTCCTACGAGCAGTACTTC.

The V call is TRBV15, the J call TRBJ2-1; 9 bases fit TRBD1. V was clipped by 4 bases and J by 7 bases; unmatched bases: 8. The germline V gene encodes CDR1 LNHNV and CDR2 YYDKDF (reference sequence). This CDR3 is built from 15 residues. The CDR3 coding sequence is TGTGCCACCAGCACACGACAGGGGGTAGGGAATGAGCAGTTCTTC. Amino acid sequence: CATSTRQGVGNEQFF.

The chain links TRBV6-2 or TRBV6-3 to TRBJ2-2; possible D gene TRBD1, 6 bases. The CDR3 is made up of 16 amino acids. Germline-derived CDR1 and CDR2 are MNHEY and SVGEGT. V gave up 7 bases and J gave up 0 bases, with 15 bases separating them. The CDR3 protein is CASTPTGQTNTGELFF. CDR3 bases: TGTGCCAGCACCCCGACAGGCCAGACGAACACCGGGGAGCTGTTTTTT.

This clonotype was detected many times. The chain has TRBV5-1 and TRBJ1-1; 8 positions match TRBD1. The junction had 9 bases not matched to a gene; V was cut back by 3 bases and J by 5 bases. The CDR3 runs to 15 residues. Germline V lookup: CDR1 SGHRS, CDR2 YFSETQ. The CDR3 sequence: CASSSRTGKDTEAFF. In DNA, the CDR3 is TGCGCCAGCAGCTCTCGGACAGGGAAGGATACTGAAGCTTTCTTT.

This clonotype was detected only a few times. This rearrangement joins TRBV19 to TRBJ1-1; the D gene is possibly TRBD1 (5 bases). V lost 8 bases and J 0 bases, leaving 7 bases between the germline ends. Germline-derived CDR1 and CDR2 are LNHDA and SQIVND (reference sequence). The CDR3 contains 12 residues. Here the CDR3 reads CASSTVNTEAFF. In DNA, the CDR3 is TGTGCCAGTTCGACAGTGAACACTGAAGCTTTCTTT.

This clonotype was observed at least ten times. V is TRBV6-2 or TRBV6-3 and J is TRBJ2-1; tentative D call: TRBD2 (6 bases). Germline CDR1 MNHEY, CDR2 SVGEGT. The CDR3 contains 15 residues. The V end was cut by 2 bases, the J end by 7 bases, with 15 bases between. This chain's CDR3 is CASSYPTGVGNEQFF. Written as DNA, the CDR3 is TGTGCCAGCAGTTACCCCACGGGAGTGGGGAATGAGCAGTTCTTC.

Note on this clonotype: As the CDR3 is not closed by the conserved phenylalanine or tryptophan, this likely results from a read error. In nucleotides, the CDR3 is TGTGCCAGCAGTGAAAGGGGTTTTTCGTCCGGGGAGCTGTTTTCT. It is translated as CASSERGFSSGELFS. The V and J genes are TRBV2 and TRBJ2-2; TRBD1 is a possible D gene (5 bases). There are 15 residues in the CDR3. CDR1 and CDR2 (germline): SNHLY, FYNNEI. V lost 2 bases and J lost 6, with 13 bases in between.

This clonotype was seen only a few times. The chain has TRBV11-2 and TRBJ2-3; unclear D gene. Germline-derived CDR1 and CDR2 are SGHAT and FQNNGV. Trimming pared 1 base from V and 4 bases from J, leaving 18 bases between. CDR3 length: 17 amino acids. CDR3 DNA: TGTGCCAGCAGCTTAGGACCAGGCCTGAGCTTCCCAGATACGCAGTATTTT. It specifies CASSLGPGLSFPDTQYF.

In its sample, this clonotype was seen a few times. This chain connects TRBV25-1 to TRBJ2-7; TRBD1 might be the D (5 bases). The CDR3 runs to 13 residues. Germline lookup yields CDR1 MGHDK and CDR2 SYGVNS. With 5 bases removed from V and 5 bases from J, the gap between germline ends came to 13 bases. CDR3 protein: CASSLQGSDEQYF. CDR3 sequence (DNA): TGTGCCAGCAGTCTTCAGGGATCGGACGAGCAGTACTTC.

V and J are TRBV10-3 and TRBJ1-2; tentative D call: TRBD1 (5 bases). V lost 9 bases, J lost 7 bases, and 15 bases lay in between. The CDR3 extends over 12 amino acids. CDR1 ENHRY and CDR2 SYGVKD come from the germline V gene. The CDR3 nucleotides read TGTGCCATAAAGGGCACAGGCGGTGGCTACACCTTC. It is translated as CAIKGTGGGYTF.